This T cell receptor (beta chain) was observed in a study of radiation and T cells in renal cell carcinoma. The wider study: Nephrectomy followed 15 Gy stereotactic body radiation by 4 weeks.

Here immunoSEQ multiplex PCR was the method, and the copy in TCRdb shows in-frame clones only, minus some. The sample lists 130,000 or so clones; less than 85% were seen once. This CDR3 region has 13 residues. Trimming left V 4 bases short and J 4 bases short, with 10 bases between. Germline CDR1 SGDLS, CDR2 YYNGEE. Time point here: baseline pretreatment blood. As for treatment: 15 Gy SBRT to primary tumor, nephrectomy 4 weeks later. The material was blood, obtained from a patient whose treatment included radiotherapy and nephrectomy. This sequence joins TRBV9 and TRBJ2-3; D is uncertain. The sequence derives from a woman between 50 and 59 years old with renal cell carcinoma. The CDR3 nucleotides are TGTGCCAGCAGCAGGCCTTTGGCAGATACGCAGTATTTT. It specifies CASSRPLADTQYF.